This T cell receptor beta chain was found in a study of blood T cell repertoires in COVID-19. At the level of the study: The samples span acute and convalescent COVID-19 from the United States, Italy and Spain. The cDNA or gDNA used as material had been derived from T cells, B-cell-depleted T cells, or PBMCs.

As originally analysed: Amplification of reference gene primers provided the estimated nucleated cell counts. This table comes from immunoSEQ multiplex PCR, and its TCRdb copy is limited to in-frame clones, with some not included. The V and J calls and clone size come from that table; D and trimming were worked out from the DNA. The sample carries a few hundred thousand clones, 80% to 90% recorded once. This clone occurred once. The junction had 13 bases not matched to a gene; V was cut back by 4 bases and J by 8 bases. The CDR3 runs to 15 residues. CDR1 is SQVTM and CDR2 is ANQGSEA in the germline V gene.

The rearrangement uses TRBV29-1 and TRBJ2-1; 8 positions match TRBD2. The receptor was isolated from a woman between 70 and 85 years old with COVID-19, enrolled during active disease. The material sequenced was peripheral blood. The CDR3 nucleotides read TGCAGCGTTGCAGTTTCTAGCGGGCAAAACCATGAGCAGTTCTTC. Its translation: CSVAVSSGQNHEQFF.